A selection of T cell receptor beta chains follows, all from one sample in a study of T cell responses to AZD1222 COVID-19 vaccine. Assay: immunoSEQ multiplex PCR; the TCRdb copy retains only in-frame clones and omits some. The sample has 95,000 to 150,000 clones, roughly nine tenths seen once. Sequenced material: peripheral blood, taken on day 0 of AZD1222 vaccination. Receptors originate from an adult in good health. Both conserved end residues are part of each CDR3. Fields, in order: V gene, D gene, J gene, clone size, CDR3 DNA, CDR3 protein. The D gene is left open where the match is weak. Clone size appears in some rows only: once, few, many, or a class for an expanded clone.

V: TRBV4-1; D: NA; J: TRBJ1-1; size: NA; DNA: TGCGCCAGCAGCCAAGGACGGAACACTGAAGCTTTCTTT; CDR3: CASSQGRNTEAFF
V: TRBV4-1; D: NA; J: TRBJ1-2; size: few; DNA: TGCGCCAGCAGCTCATCTGGACAGTCTGGCTACACCTTC; CDR3: CASSSSGQSGYTF
V: TRBV6-5; D: TRBD1; J: TRBJ2-7; size: NA; DNA: TGTGCCAGCAAGACAAGGACAGGGGGGTACGAGCAGTACTTC; CDR3: CASKTRTGGYEQYF
V: TRBV4-1; D: TRBD2; J: TRBJ2-3; size: NA; DNA: TGCGCCAGCAGCCTCCCCCGCCCGACTAGCGGGAGGGTCACAGATACGCAGTATTTT; CDR3: CASSLPRPTSGRVTDTQYF
V: TRBV5-5; D: NA; J: TRBJ2-5; size: NA; DNA: TGTGCCAGCAGCTGGGTGGGGCCCCAAGAGACCCAGTACTTC; CDR3: CASSWVGPQETQYF
V: TRBV7-9; D: NA; J: TRBJ2-7; size: NA; DNA: TGTGCCAGCAGCTTAGGCGGGACAGCTTCCGAGCAGTACTTC; CDR3: CASSLGGTASEQYF
V: TRBV5-1; D: NA; J: TRBJ1-3; size: NA; DNA: TGCGCCAGCAGCTCAGACAGTTTCTCTGGAAACACCATATATTTT; CDR3: CASSSDSFSGNTIYF
V: TRBV7-9; D: NA; J: TRBJ2-6; size: NA; DNA: TGTGCCAGCAGCTGGGGGGCCCTATACGCCCCCTCTGGGGCCAACGTCCTGACTTTC; CDR3: CASSWGALYAPSGANVLTF
V: TRBV9; D: TRBD1; J: TRBJ1-1; size: NA; DNA: TGTGCCAGCAGCCCTCGACAGGGCGTGAACACTGAAGCTTTCTTT; CDR3: CASSPRQGVNTEAFF
V: TRBV30; D: NA; J: TRBJ2-7; size: NA; DNA: TGTGCCTGGAGTCCCGGGACCTCCTACGAGCAGTACTTC; CDR3: CAWSPGTSYEQYF
V: TRBV27; D: TRBD1; J: TRBJ2-7; size: NA; DNA: TGTGCCAGCAGTTTAGGGTTCTCTACCGGGACAGGGGACGAGCAGTACTTC; CDR3: CASSLGFSTGTGDEQYF
V: TRBV6-1; D: NA; J: TRBJ2-2; size: NA; DNA: TGTGCCAGCAGTGAGCCAGGCACCGGGGAGCTGTTTTTT; CDR3: CASSEPGTGELFF
V: TRBV5-5; D: NA; J: TRBJ2-7; size: NA; DNA: TGTGCCAGCAGCTTAGGTTGGGCAGGGAACCCAAAGAGCTCCTACGAGCAGTACTTC; CDR3: CASSLGWAGNPKSSYEQYF
V: TRBV10-3; D: NA; J: TRBJ1-6; size: NA; DNA: TGTGCCATCAGTGGGGGGCTTAGTTCACCCCTCCACTTT; CDR3: CAISGGLSSPLHF
V: TRBV6-5; D: NA; J: TRBJ2-7; size: NA; DNA: TGTGCCAGCAGTTACGAGGGGCGGGGAGTCCCCTACGAGCAGTACTTC; CDR3: CASSYEGRGVPYEQYF
V: TRBV4-3; D: TRBD2; J: TRBJ2-3; size: NA; DNA: TGCGCCAGCAGCCAGGGCGGGGGGATGCAGTATTTT; CDR3: CASSQGGGMQYF
V: TRBV7-2; D: TRBD1; J: TRBJ1-5; size: NA; DNA: TGTGCCAGCAGCCCCACAGGGGTTGGTCAGCCCCAGCATTTT; CDR3: CASSPTGVGQPQHF
V: TRBV7-9; D: TRBD1; J: TRBJ2-6; size: NA; DNA: TGTGCCAGCAGCCCGACAGGGAGCTCTGGGGCCAACGTCCTGACTTTC; CDR3: CASSPTGSSGANVLTF
V: TRBV7-6; D: NA; J: TRBJ1-1; size: NA; DNA: TGTGCCAGCAGCTTTGGGCCGGGGGACACTGAAGCTTTCTTT; CDR3: CASSFGPGDTEAFF
V: TRBV11-2; D: NA; J: TRBJ1-3; size: NA; DNA: TGTGCCAGCAGCCAGAGGGCCTCTGGAAACACCATATATTTT; CDR3: CASSQRASGNTIYF
V: TRBV7-3; D: TRBD1; J: TRBJ1-2; size: NA; DNA: TGTGCCAGCAGCGTACGCCCTGGACAGGGGGGCTTCGATGGCTACACCTTC; CDR3: CASSVRPGQGGFDGYTF
V: TRBV19; D: NA; J: TRBJ1-1; size: NA; DNA: TGTGCCAGTAGTATGGGGAACAGATCCCTCTTGAACACTGAAGCTTTCTTT; CDR3: CASSMGNRSLLNTEAFF
V: TRBV28; D: TRBD2; J: TRBJ2-5; size: NA; DNA: TGTGCCAGCAGAGATTCTAGCGGGAGTAGAGAGACCCAGTACTTC; CDR3: CASRDSSGSRETQYF
V: TRBV28; D: NA; J: TRBJ2-5; size: NA; DNA: TGTGCCAGCAGTAACCCCCGACCGCTGTACCAAGAGACCCAGTACTTC; CDR3: CASSNPRPLYQETQYF
V: TRBV6-6; D: NA; J: TRBJ2-3; size: NA; DNA: TGTGCCAGCAGTCCCGTGAGGGCGGGGAGGAGCACAGATACGCAGTATTTT; CDR3: CASSPVRAGRSTDTQYF
V: TRBV3-1/TRBV3-2; D: NA; J: TRBJ2-7; size: NA; DNA: TGTGCCAGCAGCCAAGTTGGTAATAGCGATCCCTACGAGCAGTACTTC; CDR3: CASSQVGNSDPYEQYF
V: TRBV2; D: NA; J: TRBJ1-2; size: NA; DNA: TGTGCCAGCAGTACAAGGAACTATGGCTACACCTTC; CDR3: CASSTRNYGYTF
V: TRBV19; D: TRBD2; J: TRBJ2-1; size: few; DNA: TGTGCCAGTAGTTGGGAGCGGGGGGGTACGCGCAATGAGCAGTTCTTC; CDR3: CASSWERGGTRNEQFF
V: TRBV30; D: NA; J: TRBJ2-7; size: NA; DNA: TGTGCCTGGAGTAGGGCCCAGCGAGGCGCCGAGCAGTACTTC; CDR3: CAWSRAQRGAEQYF
V: TRBV19; D: NA; J: TRBJ1-5; size: NA; DNA: TGTGCCAGTAGTATAGGAGGGAACCAGCCCCAGCATTTT; CDR3: CASSIGGNQPQHF
V: TRBV19; D: NA; J: TRBJ2-7; size: NA; DNA: TGTGCCAGTAGTCCCCCGAACTCCTACGAGCAGTACTTC; CDR3: CASSPPNSYEQYF
V: TRBV7-9; D: NA; J: TRBJ2-1; size: NA; DNA: TGTGCCAGCAGCTTGGGGAATGAGCAGTTCTTC; CDR3: CASSLGNEQFF
V: TRBV9; D: TRBD2; J: TRBJ2-5; size: NA; DNA: TGTGCCAGCAGCGCGACTAGCGGCCAAGAGACCCAGTACTTC; CDR3: CASSATSGQETQYF
V: TRBV5-6; D: TRBD2; J: TRBJ2-5; size: NA; DNA: TGTGCCAGCAGTAGGGGACTACAAGAGACCCAGTACTTC; CDR3: CASSRGLQETQYF
V: TRBV27; D: NA; J: TRBJ2-2; size: many; DNA: TGTGCCAGCAGTCCCCATTCAAGCATTAACACCGGGGAGCTGTTTTTT; CDR3: CASSPHSSINTGELFF
V: TRBV10-3; D: NA; J: TRBJ1-5; size: NA; DNA: TGTGCCATCAGGAACGGGGGCGAGGGCAATCAGCCCCAGCATTTT; CDR3: CAIRNGGEGNQPQHF
V: TRBV28; D: NA; J: TRBJ1-2; size: NA; DNA: TGTGCCAGCAGTACTGCTAACTATGGCTACACCTTC; CDR3: CASSTANYGYTF
V: TRBV5-1; D: TRBD1; J: TRBJ2-7; size: NA; DNA: TGCGCCAGCAGCTTGGGAACAGGGGGAACCTACGAGCAGTACTTC; CDR3: CASSLGTGGTYEQYF
V: TRBV11-2; D: TRBD2; J: TRBJ2-1; size: NA; DNA: TGTGCCAGCAGCTTAAGGATGGGACTAGCGGGAACCTACAATGAGCAGTTCTTC; CDR3: CASSLRMGLAGTYNEQFF
V: TRBV30; D: NA; J: TRBJ1-3; size: NA; DNA: TGTGCCTGGAGTGGCCCCTCTTGGGGATCGGGAAACACCATATATTTT; CDR3: CAWSGPSWGSGNTIYF
V: TRBV20-1; D: NA; J: TRBJ1-1; size: NA; DNA: TGCAGTGCTAGTATCTGGGGACGCTTGAACACTGAAGCTTTCTTT; CDR3: CSASIWGRLNTEAFF
V: TRBV4-3; D: NA; J: TRBJ1-2; size: NA; DNA: TGCGCCAGCAGCCAAGATTTTCTCAGCAGGCCCCTCGACTATGGCTACACCTTC; CDR3: CASSQDFLSRPLDYGYTF
V: TRBV7-2; D: NA; J: TRBJ2-1; size: NA; DNA: TGTGCCAGCAGCTCCGCGGAGAGAGGGGTTTCCTACAATGAGCAGTTCTTC; CDR3: CASSSAERGVSYNEQFF
V: TRBV11-2; D: NA; J: TRBJ2-7; size: NA; DNA: TGTGCCAGCAGCGCAACCTACGAGCAGTACTTC; CDR3: CASSATYEQYF
V: TRBV30; D: NA; J: TRBJ1-5; size: NA; DNA: TGTGCCTGGACGGGGGGGCCCAATCAGCCCCAGCATTTT; CDR3: CAWTGGPNQPQHF
V: TRBV15; D: NA; J: TRBJ2-7; size: NA; DNA: TGTGCCACCAGCAGCCCCTTTGGCTACCCGAGCTCCTACGAGCAGTACTTC; CDR3: CATSSPFGYPSSYEQYF
V: TRBV28; D: NA; J: TRBJ1-5; size: NA; DNA: TGTGCCAGCAGTTTAGGGACACCCGGATCGAATCAGCCCCAGCATTTT; CDR3: CASSLGTPGSNQPQHF
V: TRBV11-3; D: NA; J: TRBJ2-1; size: NA; DNA: TGTGCCAGCAGCTTAGCGGTAGGGAATGAGCAGTTCTTC; CDR3: CASSLAVGNEQFF
V: TRBV5-5; D: NA; J: TRBJ1-6; size: NA; DNA: TGTGCCAGCAGCTTTACTACAAGGGGTTCACCCCTCCACTTT; CDR3: CASSFTTRGSPLHF
V: TRBV28; D: NA; J: TRBJ1-5; size: NA; DNA: TGTGCCAGCAGTACATACATCGGAAATCAGCCCCAGCATTTT; CDR3: CASSTYIGNQPQHF
V: TRBV3-1/TRBV3-2; D: NA; J: TRBJ1-2; size: NA; DNA: TGTGCCAGCAGCTTGGCTCCTAACTATGGCTACACCTTC; CDR3: CASSLAPNYGYTF
V: TRBV7-9; D: NA; J: TRBJ2-1; size: NA; DNA: TGTGCCAGCTTCCAAGGTGCTAGCTCCTACAATGAGCAGTTCTTC; CDR3: CASFQGASSYNEQFF
V: TRBV12-3/TRBV12-4; D: TRBD1; J: TRBJ1-1; size: NA; DNA: TGTGCCAGCAGCCAGGGGGCTGAAGCTTTCTTT; CDR3: CASSQGAEAFF
V: TRBV29-1; D: TRBD2; J: TRBJ2-1; size: NA; DNA: TGCGGGGGAACTAGCGGGGATTACAATGAGCAGTTCTTC; CDR3: CGGTSGDYNEQFF